This TCR beta chain derives from a study of long-term antiretroviral therapy in people with HIV. Only United States sites treated participants with HIV. Each sample contained roughly 0.85-11 million cryopreserved PBMC, thawed before DNA extraction. This CDR3 has 14 residues. Germline CDR1 MNHEY, CDR2 SVGAGI. The junction had 9 bases not matched to a gene; V was cut back by 8 bases and J by 4 bases. Sequencing used immunoSEQ v3.0 at survey level. Data came from immunoSEQ multiplex PCR; TCRdb stores just in-frame clones and leaves some out. Among 20,000 to 25,000 clones listed, around 86% were seen once.

The specimen was unsorted PBMCs, collected 0.2 years before starting antiretroviral therapy. The V gene is TRBV6-5, the J gene TRBJ1-2; TRBD1 matches at 8 bases. The TCR originated in a man in his late teens or twenties with HIV. CDR3 DNA: TGTGCCAGCGCAGGGGGCAGGAGAGGCTATGGCTACACCTTC. This gives the protein CASAGGRRGYGYTF.